The 22 T cell receptor beta chains presented below share a single source sample, sequenced in a study of T cell responses to AZD1222 COVID-19 vaccine. Data came from immunoSEQ multiplex PCR; TCRdb stores just in-frame clones and leaves some out. The sample contains roughly 140,000 clones, about 87% of which appear only once. The sequencing here drew on peripheral blood, taken on day 0 of MenACWY control vaccination. Receptors originate from an adult in good health.

The chain is built from TRBV5-4 and TRBJ1-2; the D is unclear. Per the germline V gene, CDR1 is SGHNT and CDR2 is YYREEE (reference sequence). Trimming pared 4 bases from V and 3 bases from J, leaving 7 bases between. The CDR3 contains 12 residues. CDR3 bases: TGTGCCAGCAGCGGGTCGTACTATGGCTACACCTTC. Its translation is CASSGSYYGYTF.

The genes are TRBV19 and TRBJ2-7; 9 bases fit TRBD1. This CDR3 has 12 amino acids. Germline V lookup: CDR1 LNHDA, CDR2 SQIVND (reference sequence). V was clipped by 10 bases and J by 4 bases; unmatched bases: 5. CDR3 protein: CATKDRGYEQYF. The CDR3 DNA sequence: TGTGCCACCAAGGACAGGGGTTACGAGCAGTACTTC.

There are a few counts of this clone. The chain couples TRBV18 to TRBJ2-5; 7 bases agree with TRBD1. V trimming: 3 bases; J trimming: 3 bases; junction bases outside the gene matches: 4. The CDR3 is made up of 14 amino acids. Germline assignment: CDR1 KGHSH and CDR2 LQKENI. The CDR3 spells CASSPGTAKETQYF. Here the CDR3 DNA reads TGTGCCAGCTCACCCGGGACAGCGAAAGAGACCCAGTACTTC.

Only a few counts were recorded for this clone. This sequence joins TRBV5-1 and TRBJ2-3, with D unclear. This CDR3 region has 13 residues. V was pared by 0 bases and J by 6 bases, with 8 bases between. Germline V CDR1 and CDR2: SGHRS, YFSETQ. The CDR3 coding sequence is TGCGCCAGCAGCTTGGTCCCATCTGATACGCAGTATTTT. Encoded protein: CASSLVPSDTQYF.

J is TRBJ2-7 and V is TRBV5-4, with no clear D. This CDR3 is built from 15 residues. Germline loops: CDR1 SGHNT, CDR2 YYREEE (reference sequence). V lost 1 base and J 0 bases, leaving 11 bases between the germline ends. The CDR3 spells CASSLPSRSSYEQYF. CDR3 nucleotides: TGTGCCAGCAGCTTGCCCAGCCGGAGCTCCTACGAGCAGTACTTC.

This clone appeared a few times. The rearrangement links TRBV7-9 to TRBJ2-7; D gene unclear. This CDR3 has 14 residues. Germline values: CDR1 SEHNR, CDR2 FQNEAQ (reference sequence). V was cut by 1 base and J by 4 bases, with 11 bases left in between. In DNA form, the CDR3 reads TGTGCCAGCAGCTTAGACCGTCTGGGGTACGAGCAGTACTTC. Translation gives CASSLDRLGYEQYF. The full variable domain, in which reference TRBV7-9 and TRBJ2-7 provide the parts outside the CDR3, is DTGVSQNPRHKITKRGQNVTFRCDPISEHNRLYWYRQTLGQGPEFLTYFQNEAQLEKSRLLSDRFSAERPKGSFSTLEIQRTEQGDSAMYLCASSLDRLGYEQYFGPGTRLTVT.

The rearrangement links TRBV11-1 to TRBJ1-3, with unresolved D. Germline CDR1 SGHAT, CDR2 FQDESV (reference sequence). V was pared by 3 bases and J by 4 bases, with 1 base between. The length of the CDR3 is 11 residues. The chain's CDR3 is CASSLGNTIYF. The CDR3 nucleotides read TGTGCCAGCAGCTTGGGAAACACCATATATTTT.

The gene calls are TRBV20-1 and TRBJ2-7; D gene uncertain. This CDR3 contains 14 residues. Germline CDR1 DFQATT, CDR2 SNEGSKA (reference sequence). Trimming took off 4 bases at V and 0 bases at J, with 13 bases between the two ends. The CDR3 bases are TGCAGTGCTAATGACTGGGCGAGCTCCTACGAGCAGTACTTC. It is translated as CSANDWASSYEQYF.

The rearrangement joins TRBV19 to TRBJ2-1; TRBD2 agrees at 10 bases. The CDR3 runs to 15 residues. V lost 10 bases to trimming and J lost 7 bases; unmatched junction nucleotides: 13. Germline V CDR1 and CDR2: LNHDA, SQIVND (reference sequence). The chain's CDR3 is CATLPRPSGGNEQFF. DNA of the CDR3: TGTGCCACCCTACCAAGACCTAGCGGGGGAAATGAGCAGTTCTTC.

This clone has only one observation. The gene calls are TRBV7-3 and TRBJ1-1; D unclear. Per the germline V gene, CDR1 is SGHTA and CDR2 is FQGTGA. Trimming pared 2 bases from V and 3 bases from J, leaving 7 bases between. The CDR3 sequence is 13 residues long. Here the CDR3 DNA reads TGTGCCAGCAGCTTACGAAGGGACACTGAAGCTTTCTTT. Its translation is CASSLRRDTEAFF.

Only a few counts were recorded for this clone. The chain has TRBV18 and TRBJ2-1; 8 nucleotides match TRBD2. The V gene end was trimmed by 1 base and the J gene end by 8 bases; junction bases not matched to a gene: 13. This CDR3 is built from 17 residues. Germline CDR1 reads KGHSH; CDR2 reads LQKENI. This CDR3 is CASSPLRVAGTFHEQFF. CDR3 bases: TGTGCCAGCTCACCACTTAGGGTAGCGGGGACTTTCCATGAGCAGTTCTTC.

Of note for this clone: Other DNA variants within this sample encode the same CDR3. The chain carries TRBV3-1 (or the pseudogene TRBV3-2) and TRBJ1-3, with no clear D. The CDR3 spans 13 residues. V lost 4 bases and J lost 0, with 4 bases in between. Germline-derived CDR1 and CDR2 are LGHDT and YNNKEL (reference sequence). The CDR3 reads CASSPSSGNTIYF. The CDR3 DNA follows: TGTGCCAGCAGCCCCAGCTCTGGAAACACCATATATTTT.

This clone was seen at least ten times. Other DNA sequences within the sample encode an identical CDR3. The chain couples TRBV5-1 to TRBJ2-7; 11 positions match TRBD1. V trimming: 4 bases; J trimming: 4 bases; junction bases outside the gene matches: 7. CDR1 and CDR2 from the germline V gene are SGHRS and YFSETQ. The length of the CDR3 is 15 residues. CDR3 protein: CASSPRTGGGYEQYF. Here the CDR3 DNA reads TGCGCCAGCAGCCCAAGGACAGGGGGCGGATACGAGCAGTACTTC.

The chain is built from TRBV27 and TRBJ2-7, with TRBD2 matching over 9 bases. CDR1 and CDR2 from the germline V gene are MNHEY and SMNVEV (reference sequence). V dropped 5 bases and J dropped 2; count of bases not matched to a gene: 10. CDR3 length: 16 residues. The CDR3 sequence: CASSMDGLARTYEQYF. CDR3 in DNA: TGTGCCAGCAGTATGGACGGACTAGCGCGCACCTACGAGCAGTACTTC.

The rearrangement uses TRBV27 and TRBJ1-4; TRBD1 matches 7 bases. V shed 2 bases and J 7 bases; nucleotides not matched to a gene: 7. Germline CDR1 reads MNHEY; CDR2 reads SMNVEV (reference sequence). This CDR3 contains 15 residues. The CDR3 DNA reads TGTGCCAGCAGTTTAAATAGGGGGCCGGGTGAAAAACTGTTTTTT. Residues: CASSLNRGPGEKLFF.

The rearrangement links TRBV12-3 or TRBV12-4 to TRBJ1-5; unclear D gene. Trimming stripped 7 bases from V and 6 bases from J, with 10 bases between. CDR3 length: 12 amino acids. The CDR3 sequence: CASKTGGQPQHF. Here the CDR3 DNA reads TGTGCCAGCAAGACGGGCGGTCAGCCCCAGCATTTT.

The V call is TRBV10-3, the J call TRBJ1-1; the D gene is possibly TRBD1 (5 bases). The CDR3 length is 13 residues. V was trimmed by 4 bases and J by 1 base, leaving 7 bases between them. Germline CDR1 ENHRY, CDR2 SYGVKD. The CDR3 DNA sequence: TGTGCCATCAGTGGGACACCGAACACTGAAGCTTTCTTT. Its protein is CAISGTPNTEAFF.

The rearrangement uses TRBV6-1 and TRBJ2-7, with 10 bases fitting TRBD1. CDR3 length: 14 residues. Germline V gives CDR1 MNHNS, CDR2 SASEGT. V shed 5 bases, J shed 5 bases, and the junction held 6 bases outside the gene matches. CDR3 nucleotide sequence: TGTGCCAGCAGTACTAGGGACAGGGGAAACGAGCAGTACTTC. It encodes CASSTRDRGNEQYF.

This chain links TRBV4-2 with TRBJ1-5; D is perhaps TRBD1 (5 bases). The germline CDR1 and CDR2 sequences are LGHNA and YNFKEQ. The CDR3 contains 15 residues. V lost 4 bases, J lost 2 bases, and 12 bases lay in between. CDR3 residues: CASSLTPGGNQPQHF. The CDR3, as DNA: TGTGCCAGCAGCCTTACACCGGGGGGCAATCAGCCCCAGCATTTT.

The sample holds many counts of this clone. The V and J genes are TRBV30 and TRBJ1-2; the match to TRBD1 covers 7 bases. The germline CDR1 and CDR2 sequences are GTSNPN and SVGIG (reference sequence). This CDR3 region has 15 residues. V gave up 8 bases and J gave up 4 bases; unmatched junction bases: 16. In DNA, the CDR3 is TGTGCCCGAGGGGGCTTTGGGGGGCGCGGCTATGGCTACACCTTC. As protein: CARGGFGGRGYGYTF.

The count of this clone is one. The chain links TRBV5-1 to TRBJ1-2; 9 bases fit TRBD1. The CDR3 runs to 15 residues. Looked up from germline, CDR1 is SGHRS and CDR2 is YFSETQ. V dropped 5 bases and J dropped 4; count of bases not matched to a gene: 9. The CDR3 loop is CASRAQGASSYGYTF. In nucleotides, the CDR3 is TGCGCCAGCAGAGCACAGGGGGCTTCTTCCTATGGCTACACCTTC.

CDR3 bases: TGTGCCAGCTCCCCCGCAGGGGTAAATGGCTACACCTTC. Amino acids: CASSPAGVNGYTF. This chain links TRBV6-6 with TRBJ1-2; perhaps TRBD1 as D (6 bases). Germline V gene data show CDR1 as MNHNY and CDR2 as SVGAGI (reference sequence). Trimming took off 8 bases at V and 6 bases at J, with 16 bases between the two ends. CDR3 size: 13 residues.